The present TCR beta chain was sequenced within a study of blood T cell repertoires in COVID-19. On the study more broadly: In each case, the material was cDNA or gDNA derived from T cells, B-cell-depleted T cells, or PBMCs.

Some clones are missing from TCRdb's copy, which holds only in-frame ones; the method was immunoSEQ multiplex PCR. The profile shows 200,000 to 250,000 clones, approximately 90% of them singletons. Membership in each cohort depended on participant-reported clinical history. V shed 2 bases and J shed 6 bases, with 6 bases lying between them. The CDR3 is 11 amino acids. From germline, CDR1 is SGHNT and CDR2 YYREEE (reference sequence). What was sequenced was PBMCs or T cells enriched from blood (not recorded which). The chain combines TRBV5-4 with TRBJ2-7; D may be TRBD2 (5 bases). This clonotype originated in a woman in her twenties or thirties who had recovered from COVID-19. The CDR3 reads CASSFGGEQYF. CDR3 nucleotide sequence: TGTGCCAGCAGCTTCGGAGGCGAGCAGTACTTC.